These T cell receptor beta chains were read from a single sample in a study of early T cells in non-severe SARS-CoV-2 infection. From the 5' RACE reads, TCRdb called clonotypes with MiXCR, one entry per CDR3 protein. The sample lists roughly 41,000 distinct CDR3 sequences, 5.8% occurring once. Sample: whole blood. These receptors were collected from an adult who was a healthcare worker with PCR-confirmed SARS-CoV-2 infection or an uninfected control (not recorded which). The CDR3 runs from the conserved cysteine through the conserved F or W. A D gene is named only where the DNA matches it firmly.

cdr3_aa	j_call	v_call	d_call
CASRQTTSGRTDTQYF	TRBJ2-3	TRBV5-1	TRBD2
CASSFRGFINSPLHF	TRBJ1-6	TRBV27	NA
CASSPLANRELFF	TRBJ2-2	TRBV6-2/TRBV6-3	NA
CASSLAGLQETQYF	TRBJ2-5	TRBV7-9	NA
CASSKDGSDYEQYF	TRBJ2-7	TRBV21-1	NA
CASSLRQTTDTQYF	TRBJ2-3	TRBV7-2	NA
CASSPGLAGKYF	TRBJ2-3	TRBV7-9	TRBD2
CASARPKRGVMADTQYF	TRBJ2-3	TRBV12-3/TRBV12-4	TRBD2
CASSLNQETQYF	TRBJ2-5	TRBV2	NA
CASSTLGGEGYEQYF	TRBJ2-7	TRBV5-1	NA
CASSLPPTETQYF	TRBJ2-5	TRBV7-9	NA
CSAPRTSADNEQFF	TRBJ2-1	TRBV20-1	TRBD2
CASSPRGIFTEAFF	TRBJ1-1	TRBV14	NA
CASSLVDRTEQFF	TRBJ2-1	TRBV7-2	NA
CASSTRHVLSGNTIYF	TRBJ1-3	TRBV19	NA
CATSDFGAEGYNEQFF	TRBJ2-1	TRBV24-1	NA
CSARTFKAGGTLAYNEQFF	TRBJ2-1	TRBV20-1	TRBD2
CSAIAGPAYEQYF	TRBJ2-7	TRBV20-1	TRBD2
CASRGLQGGETQYF	TRBJ2-5	TRBV7-9	NA
CASSLNGWSSGGLGTDTQYF	TRBJ2-3	TRBV7-3	TRBD2
CAWRRRGALGAEAFF	TRBJ1-1	TRBV30	NA
CASSQGDTEAFF	TRBJ1-1	TRBV3-1	NA
CASSSLAARTNQETQYF	TRBJ2-5	TRBV12-3/TRBV12-4	NA
CATSEGQGMFGTGELFF	TRBJ2-2	TRBV24-1	TRBD1
CAISATMNEQFF	TRBJ2-1	TRBV10-3	NA
CAISAGTDKNIQYF	TRBJ2-4	TRBV10-3	TRBD1
CSALDNYIPYEQYF	TRBJ2-7	TRBV20-1	NA
CASSLGGHRTDTQYF	TRBJ2-3	TRBV7-2	NA
CSALTLQGVRTEAFF	TRBJ1-1	TRBV20-1	NA
CASSHLEEGAEQFF	TRBJ2-1	TRBV6-2/TRBV6-3	NA
CASSLDPRRQFF	TRBJ2-1	TRBV7-2	NA
CASNLQGGDIQYF	TRBJ2-4	TRBV28	NA
CASSVEVPNYGYTF	TRBJ1-2	TRBV10-1	NA
CASSARGSRADTQYF	TRBJ2-3	TRBV9	NA
CASSLAQTGGKTDTQYF	TRBJ2-3	TRBV12-3/TRBV12-4	TRBD2